This T cell receptor (beta chain) was captured by sequencing in a study of human T cells and chemical hapten exposure. Overall study context: Small pooled library volume differences chiefly drove per-sample TCR yield variation.

The germline V and J ends were trimmed by 6 bases and 5 bases, with 13 bases remaining between them. Germline assignment: CDR1 DFQATT and CDR2 SNEGSKA (reference sequence). CDR3 length: 12 residues. Unique molecular identifiers were attached to individual cDNA molecules during library preparation. Authors' data handling: The number of TCRs in each sample had a median of approximately 90,000 and spanned about 20,000 to 690,600. MiXCR was run by TCRdb on the RACE reads, yielding one entry per CDR3 protein. The V and J calls follow TCRdb's processing rather than the paper's. In the table there are about 76,000 distinct CDR3 sequences, roughly 13% of which are singletons. There are many counts of this clonotype. The time point denotes: patch test 3, about 24 weeks after DPC sensitization. The treatment is: therapeutic diphenylcyclopropenone sensitization with weekly scalp DPC.

The sequence was obtained from a woman aged 45 to 65 with alopecia areata. Some clones in this sample may be carry-over from other donors' samples. The chain combines TRBV20-1 with TRBJ2-5, with a possible D match to TRBD2 (5 bases). The source was whole blood, collected in connection with sensitization to the hapten diphenylcyclopropenone (DPC). DNA of the CDR3: TGCAGTGCGGACTCTAGTGACGAGACCCAGTACTTC. This codes for CSADSSDETQYF.